The present T cell receptor beta chain was sequenced within a study of T-cell reconstitution after alpha-beta-depleted transplantation in children (dated by TCRdb to 2016 to 2017). As for the study more broadly: Using TCR repertoire profiling, the study followed T-cell immune reconstitution in a quantitative way in children after TCRalphabeta/CD19-depleted allogeneic hematopoietic cell transplantation.

The investigation overall reported the following: In some patients, high TCRbeta diversity at day 60 was attributed to recipient T cells and intrathymic progenitors that had survived conditioning. Over the following months the frequencies of hyperexpanded clones went down, and after one year T-cell counts and TCRbeta diversity were mostly credited to newly produced T cells. About two months after transplant, the apparently early recovery of alphabetaT-cell counts reportedly depended on just several hundred clones that had expanded rapidly and came from non-depleted graft cells.

Library preparation was by PCR. This sample was sequenced with an Illumina HiSeq 2500. TCR libraries were prepared with molecular barcoding, using unique molecular identifiers to normalize TCRbeta repertoire quantification. TCRdb reanalyzed the raw reads on its own, using fastp at Q25 for trimming and MiXCR for clone calling, and kept in-frame beta chains. Entries are consolidated by CDR3 protein sequence, retaining the most common genes and DNA. This sample lists about 900,000 distinct CDR3 sequences; roughly 29% were detected once. More than 25% of the sample comes from the top ten. The treatment or condition label on this specimen signifies: allogeneic hematopoietic cell transplantation with graft depleted of TCRalphabeta T cells and CD19 B cells. The children who served as transplant recipients had been given grafts of TCRalphabeta/CD19-depleted allogeneic hematopoietic cells. About this clonotype itself: Its target antigen remains unknown. No base qualities exist here, and no much larger clone lies one base off it.

Inclusive of the bounding cysteine and phenylalanine, the CDR3 is 15 residues long. Only the CDR3 DNA is retained, 45 bases long and in frame from the first base. The germline V gene provides CDR1 MNHEY and CDR2 SVGAGI. A distance of 9 bases separates the germline ends of V and J, which lose 0 bases and 4 bases respectively. This chain is built from TRBV6-5 and TRBJ1-4, with the D gene not confidently named. The sample consisted of PBMCs, mostly from graft donor cells, taken 360 days after TCRalphabeta/CD19-depleted stem cell transplant. The source of this sequence is a boy younger than two who had a stem cell transplant for SCID, so the T cells may come from the graft donor. The bases read TGTGCCAGCAGTTACTCGATGGGGTTTAATGAAAAACTGTTTTTT. This gives the protein CASSYSMGFNEKLFF.